This TCR beta chain was captured in a study of T-cell memory formation after mild COVID-19. Study outcomes and limitations: Clones that contracted from day 15 to 85 had balanced CD4/CD8; later expanders were CD4+ biased.

5'RACE primed from the constant segment yielded TCR alpha and TCR beta cDNA libraries bearing sample barcodes and UMIs. TCRdb reprocessed the 5' RACE reads with MiXCR, giving one entry per CDR3 protein. The table records under 400,000 distinct CDR3 sequences, under 25% of them present only once. From germline, CDR1 is SEHNR and CDR2 FQNEAQ (reference sequence). This CDR3 region has 14 residues. Deletions cut 1 base from V and 3 bases from J, with 10 bases between. This clonotype was recorded a few times. As yet, its antigen is unknown. The sample was PBMCs or a T cell subset sorted from them (not recorded which). The chain is built from TRBV7-9 and TRBJ2-7; no clear D. This clonotype was sampled from an adult woman who had mild COVID-19 (a few samples of this study predate the infection). Cell type and time point are not known. For the CDR3, the DNA is TGTGCCAGCAGCTTAGAGGCAGGCAACTACGAGCAGTACTTC. This sequence encodes CASSLEAGNYEQYF.